This T cell receptor (beta chain) was sequenced in a study of blood T cell repertoires in COVID-19. Study-level information: PBMCs, B-cell-depleted T cells, or T cells provided the cDNA or gDNA that made up the material.

CDR1 and CDR2 (germline): GTSNPN, SVGIG (reference sequence). Between the trimmed V and J ends, which lost 4 bases and 6 bases, there was a span of 12 bases. There are 13 residues in the CDR3. Assay used: immunoSEQ multiplex PCR; TCRdb lists only in-frame clones, some missing. The sample lists just over 250,000 clones, approximately 86% occurring once. Sequencing was done on a sample of peripheral blood. The source is a man aged 35 to 55 who had recovered from COVID-19. V is TRBV30 and J is TRBJ2-2; D might be TRBD2 (5 bases). The CDR3 region has the DNA TGTGCCTGGATGGTCTGGGGAGCCGGGGAGCTGTTTTTT. This sequence encodes CAWMVWGAGELFF.